A selection of T cell receptor beta chains follows, all from one sample in a study of early T cells in non-severe SARS-CoV-2 infection. TCRdb analysed the 5' RACE reads with MiXCR anew, one entry per CDR3 protein. In the table there are about 100,000 distinct CDR3 sequences, more than 9.5% of which are singletons. Sequencing input: whole blood. These TCRs come from an adult who was a healthcare worker with PCR-confirmed SARS-CoV-2 infection or an uninfected control (not recorded which). Both conserved end residues are part of each CDR3. Expanded clones are given a class, and other clones once, few, many or no size at all.

>few|TRBV12-3/TRBV12-4|11
CASTSTETQYF
>once|TRBV4-1|12
CASSQGRLEAFF
>many|TRBV18|14
CASSPGTFYNEQFF
>many|TRBV12-3/TRBV12-4|14
CASTLTGGTDTQYF
>many|TRBV7-2|11
CASSATYEQYF
>.|TRBV30|14
CAWSVSAGFYEQYF
>.|TRBV7-9|12
CASSATRDEQYF
>.|TRBV6-2/TRBV6-3|14
CASSYYGASYEQYF
>few|TRBV20-1|14
CSAIGGPTNQPQHF
>many|TRBV6-4|13
CASSEGANTEAFF
>many|TRBV20-1|11
CSASWNTEAFF
>few|TRBV7-9|14
CASSLAGLAAEQFF
>many|TRBV7-2|15
CASSSGLAGQDTQYF
>few|TRBV6-1|11
CASSGSFGQYF
>.|TRBV9|14
CASSVTGVDQPQHF
>few|TRBV5-6|14
CASSLQGNTGELFF
>many|TRBV20-1|14
CSASRAGSLGEQYF
>few|TRBV27|13
CASSLRPPYEQYF
>.|TRBV6-1|16
CASSVFAGSSYNEQFF
>many|TRBV4-3|16
CASSQGFGGSTDTQYF
>few|TRBV5-1|15
CASSLNGEGLNEQYF
>few|TRBV28|15
CASSFAAPLTYEQYF